The clone carrying this TCR beta chain was counted only a few times. Its antigen remains unidentified. V was pared by 4 bases and J by 5 bases, with 9 bases of the junction left unmatched. The germline V gene encodes CDR1 SGHTA and CDR2 FQGTGA. CDR3 size: 16 residues. These data belong to a study of cytotoxic CD8 clonotypes in ibrutinib-treated CLL. Turning to the study itself: Within the patient group, around twelve were relapsed/refractory and approximately 14 treatment-naive, and 17 to 18 were IGHV unmutated. Response was recorded as partial in roughly 25 patients and complete in 2; at median roughly 70 months, roughly 15 remained remitted and around 12 had progressed.

Measured with immunoSEQ multiplex PCR; TCRdb has only the in-frame clones, and not every one. The table includes about 22,000 clones, around 75% detected once. Findings and caveats of the study: Sustained-remission and progressing patients' sampling times differed.

The V gene is TRBV7-3, the J gene TRBJ2-1; 9 nucleotides align to TRBD1. The TCR sequence derives from a human donor with chronic lymphocytic leukemia. The input for sequencing was PBMCs, taken before ibrutinib treatment. In nucleotides, the CDR3 is TGTGCCAGCAGCTCTAAGTCCGGGACAGGGAACAATGAGCAGTTCTTC. Protein: CASSSKSGTGNNEQFF.